The entry below describes one TCR beta chain. Its antigen is not known. Time point noted: pretreatment peripheral blood. This specimen belongs to a study of PD-L1 blockade in urothelial cancer. About the research overall: Prior chemotherapy in patients spanned 0 to 3 regimens. The researchers analyzed blood 3 weeks (second dose) and 6 weeks after treatment start. Study observations and caveats: Lower pretreatment blood TCR clonality, under the median, predicted better survival, researchers reported.

Every PCR got spiked synthetic TCR analog templates. Here immunoSEQ multiplex PCR was the method, and the copy in TCRdb shows in-frame clones only, minus some. Of 90,000 to 100,000 clones in the sample, nearly 90% were seen once. This receptor was obtained from a man in his 60s with urothelial cancer. The sequencing here drew on PBMCs, taken around atezolizumab (anti-PD-L1) treatment.

The CDR3 DNA reads as TGTGCCACCAGCAGCGTCGGGGGGAAAGGCAAAAACATTCAGTACTTC. Translating it yields CATSSVGGKGKNIQYF. The V call is TRBV15, the J call TRBJ2-4, with TRBD2 matching 7 bases. Germline V gene data show CDR1 as LNHNV and CDR2 as YYDKDF (reference sequence). The CDR3 is made up of 16 amino acids. The ends lost 3 bases at V and 3 bases at J; junction bases unmatched: 8.